This is a list of T cell receptor beta chains from one sample in a study of T cells in Graves' hyperthyroidism and ophthalmopathy. TCRdb independently ran MiXCR on the multiplex PCR reads; one entry per CDR3 protein. The top ten hold 15% to 20% of the sample, which has around 580,000 distinct CDR3 sequences, approximately 15% seen once. The source material was blood. All receptors derive from a woman under 30 with Graves' hyperthyroidism. Both conserved end residues are part of each CDR3. The order of the fields is V gene, clone size, D gene, J gene, CDR3 protein, CDR3 DNA. The D gene is left open where the match is weak. Size tells how often a clone was seen (once, few, many) or the class of an expanded clone, and some rows leave it out.

v_gene: TRBV6-2/TRBV6-3
abundance: once
d_gene: TRBD1
j_gene: TRBJ2-3
CDR3aa: CASSYLTGGADTQYF
CDR3nt: TGTGCCAGCAGTTACCTGACAGGGGGCGCAGATACGCAGTATTTT

v_gene: TRBV28
abundance: -
d_gene: TRBD2
j_gene: TRBJ2-5
CDR3aa: CASSSLAVQETQYF
CDR3nt: TGTGCCAGCAGTTCCCTAGCGGTCCAAGAGACCCAGTACTTC

v_gene: TRBV29-1
abundance: -
d_gene: -
j_gene: TRBJ1-1
CDR3aa: CSATGNTEAFF
CDR3nt: TGCAGCGCTACAGGGAACACTGAAGCTTTCTTT

v_gene: TRBV3-1
abundance: few
d_gene: TRBD1
j_gene: TRBJ2-7
CDR3aa: CASSPGTGISSEQYF
CDR3nt: TGTGCCAGCAGCCCGGGGACAGGGATTTCCTCCGAGCAGTACTTC

v_gene: TRBV6-4
abundance: few
d_gene: -
j_gene: TRBJ1-1
CDR3aa: CASSDSPQNTEAFF
CDR3nt: TGTGCCAGCAGTGACTCCCCCCAGAACACTGAAGCTTTCTTT

v_gene: TRBV14
abundance: few
d_gene: TRBD1
j_gene: TRBJ1-1
CDR3aa: CASRQGSSEAFF
CDR3nt: TGTGCCAGCAGACAGGGGTCTTCCGAAGCTTTCTTT

v_gene: TRBV20-1
abundance: many
d_gene: TRBD2
j_gene: TRBJ2-7
CDR3aa: CSVPSGGRYEQYF
CDR3nt: TGCAGTGTTCCTAGCGGGGGCCGGTACGAGCAGTACTTC

v_gene: TRBV7-9
abundance: few
d_gene: -
j_gene: TRBJ2-7
CDR3aa: CASSSRDYEQYF
CDR3nt: TGTGCCAGCAGCTCCAGGGACTACGAGCAGTACTTC

v_gene: TRBV5-1
abundance: few
d_gene: TRBD1
j_gene: TRBJ2-1
CDR3aa: CASSASGGNNNEQFF
CDR3nt: TGCGCCAGCAGCGCCTCAGGGGGAAACAACAATGAGCAGTTCTTC

v_gene: TRBV4-1
abundance: -
d_gene: -
j_gene: TRBJ2-2
CDR3aa: CASSRLIPDPGELFF
CDR3nt: TGCGCCAGCAGCCGGCTTATTCCGGATCCCGGGGAGCTGTTTTTT

v_gene: TRBV7-2
abundance: -
d_gene: -
j_gene: TRBJ2-3
CDR3aa: CASNPLGASTDTQYF
CDR3nt: TGTGCCAGCAATCCCCTTGGAGCTAGCACAGATACGCAGTATTTT

v_gene: TRBV29-1
abundance: many
d_gene: -
j_gene: TRBJ2-4
CDR3aa: CSVEVQGAVYSIQYF
CDR3nt: TGCAGCGTTGAAGTACAGGGCGCGGTGTATAGCATTCAGTACTTC

v_gene: TRBV5-1
abundance: many
d_gene: TRBD1
j_gene: TRBJ2-1
CDR3aa: CASSLRDRSYNEQFF
CDR3nt: TGCGCCAGCAGCCTAAGGGACAGGAGCTACAATGAGCAGTTCTTC

v_gene: TRBV7-9
abundance: few
d_gene: -
j_gene: TRBJ2-7
CDR3aa: CASSPRDRQGREQYF
CDR3nt: TGTGCCAGCAGCCCTCGGGACCGCCAGGGAAGAGAGCAGTACTTC

v_gene: TRBV3-1
abundance: -
d_gene: -
j_gene: TRBJ2-1
CDR3aa: CASSQAQGPYNEQFF
CDR3nt: TGTGCCAGCAGCCAGGCTCAGGGGCCATACAATGAGCAGTTCTTC

v_gene: TRBV2
abundance: many
d_gene: TRBD1
j_gene: TRBJ1-2
CDR3aa: CASRVPGQGSGYGYTF
CDR3nt: TGTGCCAGCAGAGTACCGGGACAGGGGTCTGGCTATGGCTACACCTTC

v_gene: TRBV2
abundance: many
d_gene: -
j_gene: TRBJ2-4
CDR3aa: CASRRTLRDIQYF
CDR3nt: TGTGCCAGCAGGAGGACCCTCAGGGACATTCAGTACTTC

v_gene: TRBV6-2/TRBV6-3
abundance: -
d_gene: -
j_gene: TRBJ2-7
CDR3aa: CATTEGYLRKQYF
CDR3nt: TGTGCCACCACAGAGGGCTACCTACGAAAGCAGTACTTC

v_gene: TRBV7-9
abundance: many
d_gene: -
j_gene: TRBJ2-3
CDR3aa: CASSKGTSYTDTQYF
CDR3nt: TGTGCCAGCAGCAAAGGGACTTCGTACACAGATACGCAGTATTTT

v_gene: TRBV7-2
abundance: many
d_gene: -
j_gene: TRBJ1-5
CDR3aa: CASSVSGLSNQPQHF
CDR3nt: TGTGCCAGCAGTGTCAGCGGTCTCAGCAATCAGCCCCAGCATTTT

v_gene: TRBV5-1
abundance: few
d_gene: TRBD1
j_gene: TRBJ1-1
CDR3aa: CASSPVTDRATEAFF
CDR3nt: TGCGCCAGCAGCCCGGTAACCGACAGGGCCACTGAAGCTTTCTTT

v_gene: TRBV12-3/TRBV12-4
abundance: -
d_gene: -
j_gene: TRBJ1-5
CDR3aa: CASSRQVGDQPQHF
CDR3nt: TGTGCCAGCAGTCGACAGGTGGGGGATCAGCCCCAGCATTTT

v_gene: TRBV3-1
abundance: -
d_gene: -
j_gene: TRBJ2-7
CDR3aa: CASSQEAFRRGLYEQYF
CDR3nt: TGTGCCAGCAGCCAAGAGGCATTTCGGCGCGGACTGTACGAGCAGTACTTC

v_gene: TRBV19
abundance: few
d_gene: TRBD1
j_gene: TRBJ1-1
CDR3aa: CASSITGTGLRTEAFF
CDR3nt: TGTGCCAGTAGTATAACCGGGACAGGTCTTCGGACTGAAGCTTTCTTT

v_gene: TRBV12-3/TRBV12-4
abundance: few
d_gene: -
j_gene: TRBJ1-2
CDR3aa: CASSLRRRGGYTF
CDR3nt: TGTGCCAGCAGTTTGAGGCGGCGGGGTGGCTACACCTTC

v_gene: TRBV5-6
abundance: -
d_gene: -
j_gene: TRBJ1-2
CDR3aa: CASSLYRDPYYGYTF
CDR3nt: TGTGCCAGCAGCCTTTACAGGGACCCATACTATGGCTACACCTTC

v_gene: TRBV18
abundance: many
d_gene: -
j_gene: TRBJ1-5
CDR3aa: CASSISRTVNQPQHF
CDR3nt: TGTGCCAGCTCCATCTCCCGGACAGTGAATCAGCCCCAGCATTTT

v_gene: TRBV19
abundance: few
d_gene: -
j_gene: TRBJ2-5
CDR3aa: CATQGPFQGETQYF
CDR3nt: TGTGCCACCCAGGGACCCTTCCAAGGAGAGACCCAGTACTTC

v_gene: TRBV27
abundance: -
d_gene: TRBD1
j_gene: TRBJ2-1
CDR3aa: CASSRGQGENNEQFF
CDR3nt: TGTGCCAGCTCCAGGGGGCAGGGGGAGAACAATGAGCAGTTCTTC

v_gene: TRBV9
abundance: -
d_gene: TRBD2
j_gene: TRBJ2-1
CDR3aa: CASSVESGRVRYNEQFF
CDR3nt: TGTGCCAGCAGCGTAGAGAGCGGGAGGGTGAGGTACAATGAGCAGTTCTTC

v_gene: TRBV27
abundance: many
d_gene: -
j_gene: TRBJ2-1
CDR3aa: CATQGGGNYNEQFF
CDR3nt: TGTGCCACCCAAGGGGGGGGGAACTACAATGAGCAGTTCTTC

v_gene: TRBV12-3/TRBV12-4
abundance: many
d_gene: TRBD1
j_gene: TRBJ2-1
CDR3aa: CASTITGQRSYNEQFF
CDR3nt: TGTGCCAGCACCATAACGGGACAGCGCTCCTACAATGAGCAGTTCTTC

v_gene: TRBV25-1
abundance: -
d_gene: TRBD1
j_gene: TRBJ1-4
CDR3aa: CASSTLTGVEDEKLFF
CDR3nt: TGTGCCAGCAGTACCCTGACAGGGGTCGAGGATGAAAAACTGTTTTTT

v_gene: TRBV12-3/TRBV12-4
abundance: many
d_gene: -
j_gene: TRBJ1-5
CDR3aa: CASSSQDGYQPQHF
CDR3nt: TGTGCCAGCAGTTCTCAGGACGGTTATCAGCCCCAGCATTTT

v_gene: TRBV9
abundance: few
d_gene: -
j_gene: TRBJ1-6
CDR3aa: CASSETHRRSPLHF
CDR3nt: TGTGCCAGCAGCGAAACACATAGACGTTCACCCCTCCACTTT

v_gene: TRBV12-5
abundance: -
d_gene: -
j_gene: TRBJ1-5
CDR3aa: CASGLVLGAQNQPQHF
CDR3nt: TGTGCTAGTGGTTTGGTACTAGGAGCTCAAAATCAGCCCCAGCATTTT

v_gene: TRBV13
abundance: many
d_gene: TRBD2
j_gene: TRBJ2-5
CDR3aa: CASSPRIGLAGGPETQYF
CDR3nt: TGTGCCAGCAGCCCCCGGATAGGACTAGCGGGGGGGCCTGAGACCCAGTACTTC

v_gene: TRBV20-1
abundance: many
d_gene: TRBD1
j_gene: TRBJ2-7
CDR3aa: CSARGTGDRGEQYF
CDR3nt: TGCAGTGCTAGGGGGACAGGGGACCGCGGGGAGCAGTACTTC

v_gene: TRBV7-9
abundance: many
d_gene: -
j_gene: TRBJ2-7
CDR3aa: CASSPLSGLSSYEQYF
CDR3nt: TGTGCCAGCAGCCCCCTATCGGGACTGAGCTCCTACGAGCAGTACTTC

v_gene: TRBV3-1
abundance: many
d_gene: TRBD1
j_gene: TRBJ2-5
CDR3aa: CASRQGAETQYF
CDR3nt: TGTGCCAGCAGACAGGGGGCGGAGACCCAGTACTTC

v_gene: TRBV29-1
abundance: -
d_gene: -
j_gene: TRBJ2-1
CDR3aa: CSGTKIDNEQFF
CDR3nt: TGCAGCGGGACGAAAATCGACAATGAGCAGTTCTTC

v_gene: TRBV28
abundance: -
d_gene: -
j_gene: TRBJ1-6
CDR3aa: CAGIGGVYNSPLHF
CDR3nt: TGTGCCGGCATTGGTGGGGTGTATAATTCACCCCTCCACTTT

v_gene: TRBV11-2
abundance: -
d_gene: -
j_gene: TRBJ1-5
CDR3aa: CASSLYGDTPQHF
CDR3nt: TGTGCCAGCAGCTTATACGGGGACACCCCCCAGCATTTT

v_gene: TRBV20-1
abundance: few
d_gene: -
j_gene: TRBJ2-5
CDR3aa: CSARGGRSWETQYF
CDR3nt: TGCAGTGCTAGAGGAGGCCGGAGTTGGGAGACCCAGTACTTC

v_gene: TRBV28
abundance: many
d_gene: TRBD2
j_gene: TRBJ2-1
CDR3aa: CASSRGAGSNNEQFF
CDR3nt: TGTGCCAGCAGTCGTGGAGCGGGGAGCAACAATGAGCAGTTCTTC

v_gene: TRBV6-1
abundance: -
d_gene: -
j_gene: TRBJ1-1
CDR3aa: CASSELKGRRTEAFF
CDR3nt: TGTGCCAGCAGTGAATTAAAAGGGCGGCGGACTGAAGCTTTCTTT

v_gene: TRBV7-9
abundance: -
d_gene: -
j_gene: TRBJ2-5
CDR3aa: CASSLDSLQETQYF
CDR3nt: TGTGCCAGCAGCTTGGACAGCCTCCAAGAGACCCAGTACTTC

v_gene: TRBV3-1
abundance: many
d_gene: -
j_gene: TRBJ1-1
CDR3aa: CASSQVAGNPNTEAFF
CDR3nt: TGTGCCAGCAGCCAAGTAGCCGGGAACCCGAACACTGAAGCTTTCTTT

v_gene: TRBV11-2
abundance: many
d_gene: TRBD2
j_gene: TRBJ2-7
CDR3aa: CATAPGLASYEQYF
CDR3nt: TGTGCCACTGCCCCGGGACTAGCCTCCTACGAGCAGTACTTC